These 21 T cell receptor beta chains were all obtained from the same sample, sequenced in a study of beta chain features in type 1 diabetes. The entirety of the isolated RNA underwent reverse transcription, so expressed TCRB transcripts were sequenced. Libraries were prepared by immunoSEQ multiplex PCR; TCRdb keeps only in-frame clonotypes and omits some of them. The sample contains nearly 350,000 clones, roughly 8% of which appear only once. Sequenced material: central memory CD4+ T cells from blood. All receptors derive from a woman in her late teens or twenties in good health.

The V call is TRBV14, the J call TRBJ2-1; a weak D match, TRBD2 (5 bases). CDR3 length: 18 residues. Germline values: CDR1 SGHDN, CDR2 FVKESK. The germline V and J ends were trimmed by 1 base and 5 bases, with 21 bases remaining between them. The CDR3 sequence: CASSQVSRGGRIDNEQFF. DNA for the CDR3: TGTGCCAGCAGCCAAGTATCTCGGGGTGGAAGGATAGACAATGAGCAGTTCTTC. Supplemented by reference TRBV14 and TRBJ2-1, the full variable domain reads EAGVTQFPSHSVIEKGQTVTLRCDPISGHDNLYWYRRVMGKEIKFLLHFVKESKQDESGMPNNRFLAERTGGTYSTLKVQPAELEDSGVYFCASSQVSRGGRIDNEQFFGPGTRLTVL.

The chain links TRBV6-6 to TRBJ2-7, with TRBD1 identical over 8 bases. V was clipped by 6 bases and J by 2 bases; unmatched bases: 6. The CDR3 covers 14 residues. The germline V gene encodes CDR1 MNHNY and CDR2 SVGAGI (reference sequence). The CDR3 bases are TGTGCCAGCAGGCAGGGGGCGAACCCCTACGAGCAGTACTTC. Protein: CASRQGANPYEQYF.

This chain uses TRBV19 with TRBJ2-1, with TRBD2 as a possible D gene (5 bases). CDR3 length equals 15 residues. Germline lookup yields CDR1 LNHDA and CDR2 SQIVND (reference sequence). V was pared by 4 bases and J by 8 bases, with 18 bases between. The CDR3 sequence is CASSTLRRENDEQFF. As DNA, the CDR3 is TGTGCCAGTAGTACCCTACGAAGGGAGAACGATGAGCAGTTCTTC.

This chain joins TRBV13 and TRBJ1-5; tentatively, D is TRBD1 (6 bases). Germline CDR1 PRHDT, CDR2 FYEKMQ (reference sequence). This CDR3 has 14 residues. The ends were cut back, 6 bases at V and 6 bases at J, with 15 bases in the middle. The DNA of the CDR3 is TGTGCCAGCAGTGAGAATCAGGGGAGTCAGCCCCAGCATTTT. It encodes CASSENQGSQPQHF.

In this sample, this clone turned up a few times. The chain has TRBV7-2 and TRBJ2-5; perhaps D is TRBD1 or TRBD2 (5 bases each). The germline V and J ends were trimmed by 3 bases and 5 bases, with 16 bases remaining between them. The CDR3 has 15 residues. Germline loops: CDR1 SGHTA, CDR2 FQGNSA. The CDR3 bases are TGTGCCAGCAGCTTGTATCAGGGAGCTCAGGAGACCCAGTACTTC. Protein sequence: CASSLYQGAQETQYF. Full variable domain (outside the CDR3, taken from reference TRBV7-2 and TRBJ2-5): GAGVSQSPSNKVTEKGKDVELRCDPISGHTALYWYRQSLGQGLEFLIYFQGNSAPDKSGLPSDRFSAERTGGSVSTLTIQRTQQEDSAVYLCASSLYQGAQETQYFGPGTRLLVL.

The CDR3 is CASSLGRYYGYTF. DNA of the CDR3: TGTGCCAGCAGTTTAGGCAGGTACTATGGCTACACCTTC. The V call is TRBV28, the J call TRBJ1-2; no clear D gene. The CDR3 extends over 13 amino acids. The germline V and J ends were trimmed by 2 bases and 3 bases, with 7 bases remaining between them. Germline V gene data show CDR1 as MDHEN and CDR2 as SYDVKM.

This clone appeared many times. This sequence joins TRBV7-2 and TRBJ2-4, with TRBD2 matching over 8 bases. Germline V gene sequence: CDR1 SGHTA, CDR2 FQGNSA. The CDR3 runs to 14 residues. J gave up 4 bases and V 3 bases, and 2 bases lay outside the gene matches. The CDR3 coding sequence is TGTGCCAGCAGCTTTAGCGGGGATAAAAACATTCAGTACTTC. Amino acids: CASSFSGDKNIQYF.

The J gene is TRBJ1-4, the V gene TRBV10-3, with TRBD1 as a possible D gene (5 bases). The CDR3 has 13 amino acids. V lost 2 bases and J lost 7, with 8 bases in between. Germline CDR1 is ENHRY and CDR2 is SYGVKD. The CDR3 DNA reads as TGTGCCATCAGTGAGAGGGGAGGTGAAAAACTGTTTTTT. Protein sequence: CAISERGGEKLFF.

The V call is TRBV28, the J call TRBJ2-6; weak D call: TRBD2 (6 bases). The germline V and J ends were trimmed by 3 bases and 4 bases, with 10 bases remaining between them. This CDR3 is 15 amino acids long. Looked up from germline, CDR1 is MDHEN and CDR2 is SYDVKM. The DNA for the CDR3 is TGTGCCAGCAGTTTCTGGAGGGCCGGGGCCAACGTCCTGACTTTC. It yields the protein CASSFWRAGANVLTF.

This clone has a handful of counts. This rearrangement joins TRBV7-2 to TRBJ2-1, with 7 bases that match TRBD2. Germline V gives CDR1 SGHTA, CDR2 FQGNSA. The J segment lost 5 bases and the V segment lost 0 bases, leaving 13 bases of the junction unmatched. The CDR3 consists of 18 residues. This CDR3 is CASSLAPPSTSSHNEQFF. The CDR3 DNA reads as TGTGCCAGCAGCTTAGCCCCCCCTTCGACTAGCAGTCACAATGAGCAGTTCTTC. The variable domain in full, completed from reference TRBV7-2 and TRBJ2-1, reads GAGVSQSPSNKVTEKGKDVELRCDPISGHTALYWYRQSLGQGLEFLIYFQGNSAPDKSGLPSDRFSAERTGGSVSTLTIQRTQQEDSAVYLCASSLAPPSTSSHNEQFFGPGTRLTVL.

This clone was observed a handful of times. This chain links TRBV5-1 with TRBJ2-1, with 8 positions matching TRBD2. Germline lookup yields CDR1 SGHRS and CDR2 YFSETQ. CDR3 length: 15 residues. V gave up 3 bases and J gave up 8 bases; unmatched junction bases: 10. The CDR3 here is CASSWNTGTSDEQFF. The CDR3 DNA is TGCGCCAGCAGCTGGAACACTGGGACTAGTGATGAGCAGTTCTTC.

V usage is TRBV10-3 and J usage is TRBJ2-1; 11 bases line up with TRBD2. The J segment lost 8 bases and the V segment lost 5 bases, leaving 2 bases of the junction unmatched. CDR3 length equals 13 residues. Germline CDR1 and CDR2: ENHRY and SYGVKD. CDR3 bases: TGTGCCATCAGTCGTAGCGGGAGGGATGAGCAGTTCTTC. Protein product: CAISRSGRDEQFF.

This chain connects TRBV11-2 to TRBJ2-4; TRBD2 matches at 7 bases. Trimming removed 3 bases from V and 5 bases from J; junction bases left unmatched: 4. This CDR3 contains 14 residues. Germline V lookup: CDR1 SGHAT, CDR2 FQNNGV. The CDR3 spells CASSFTAGENIQYF. CDR3 nucleotides: TGTGCCAGCAGCTTTACCGCGGGGGAAAACATTCAGTACTTC.

V usage is TRBV2 and J usage is TRBJ1-1; 10 nucleotides agree with TRBD1. V lost 7 bases, J lost 5 bases, and 16 bases stayed unmatched. Germline V gene data show CDR1 as SNHLY and CDR2 as FYNNEI. This CDR3 comprises 17 residues. CDR3: CASKPGQGLARRTEAFF. The DNA of the CDR3 is TGTGCCAGCAAACCGGGACAGGGGCTGGCTCGACGGACTGAAGCTTTCTTT.

This clone was observed at least ten times. The rearrangement uses TRBV28 and TRBJ2-7, with a possible D match to TRBD1 (5 bases). Looked up from germline, CDR1 is MDHEN and CDR2 is SYDVKM. V dropped 1 base and J dropped 3 bases, with 13 bases sitting between them. The CDR3 is 15 residues long. The CDR3 reads CASSLYGEGVYEQYF. CDR3 DNA sequence: TGTGCCAGCAGTTTATATGGGGAAGGGGTCTACGAGCAGTACTTC. Full variable domain (remainder filled in from reference TRBV28 and TRBJ2-7): DVKVTQSSRYLVKRTGEKVFLECVQDMDHENMFWYRQDPGLGLRLIYFSYDVKMKEKGDIPEGYSVSREKKERFSLILESASTNQTSMYLCASSLYGEGVYEQYFGPGTRLTVT.

This clone was seen ten or more times. The chain is built from TRBV2 and TRBJ1-1, with unresolved D. Trimming shortened V by 8 bases and J by 5 bases, and 6 bases separated the two germline ends. From germline, CDR1 is SNHLY and CDR2 FYNNEI. The CDR3 length is 10 residues. DNA for the CDR3: TGTGCCAGCCAACGAACTGAAGCTTTCTTT. Translation: CASQRTEAFF.

Notes on this clone: At one of its ends the junction is not consistent with the germline gene, which may arise from a read error. The chain uses TRBV2 and TRBJ2-7, with a weak D call TRBD1 (6 bases). The CDR3 covers 11 residues. Germline CDR1 is SNHLY and CDR2 is FYNNEI. The CDR3 reads CASSEDRERYF. CDR3 coding DNA: TGTGCCAGCAGTGAAGACAGGGAGCGGTACTTC.

The chain couples TRBV14 to TRBJ2-5; possible D gene TRBD2, 5 bases. Germline lookup yields CDR1 SGHDN and CDR2 FVKESK. The V end lost 6 bases, the J end lost 2 bases, and 10 bases lay between the germline ends. This CDR3 is 13 amino acids long. The CDR3 sequence is CASRLREQETQYF. CDR3 nucleotides: TGTGCCAGCAGACTCCGGGAACAAGAGACCCAGTACTTC.

CDR3: CASSEWEGDEKLFF. CDR3 coding DNA: TGTGCCAGCAGTGAATGGGAGGGGGATGAAAAACTGTTTTTT. V is TRBV25-1 and J is TRBJ1-4, with D maybe TRBD1 (6 bases). V dropped 1 base and J dropped 6 bases, with 9 bases sitting between them. Germline V gives CDR1 MGHDK, CDR2 SYGVNS. There are 14 residues in the CDR3. Full variable domain (missing parts from reference TRBV25-1 and TRBJ1-4): EADIYQTPRYLVIGTGKKITLECSQTMGHDKMYWYQQDPGMELHLIHYSYGVNSTEKGDLSSESTVSRIRTEHFPLTLESARPSHTSQYLCASSEWEGDEKLFFGSGTQLSVL.

This clone was detected many times. The chain is built from TRBV5-6 and TRBJ1-2, with 7 bases identical to TRBD1. Germline V gives CDR1 SGHDT, CDR2 YYEEEE. After removal of 4 bases from V and 4 bases from J, the junction contained 10 bases not matched to a gene. This CDR3 is 15 amino acids long. The CDR3 reads CASSRRQGDIYGYTF. The CDR3 DNA is TGTGCCAGCAGCCGCCGACAGGGAGACATCTATGGCTACACCTTC.

The chain combines TRBV7-8 with TRBJ2-1; D gene unclear. The CDR3 loop spans 15 amino acids. Germline assignment: CDR1 SGHVS and CDR2 FQNEAQ. Trimming cost V 5 bases and J 0 bases, with 11 bases left between them. This CDR3 is CASSPLISSYNEQFF. The CDR3 DNA sequence: TGTGCCAGCAGCCCTCTCATTAGCTCCTACAATGAGCAGTTCTTC.